The rows below give T cell receptor beta chains drawn from one sample of a study of T cell responses to AZD1222 COVID-19 vaccine. Sequenced by immunoSEQ multiplex PCR; TCRdb stores in-frame clones only, minus some. The sample contains approximately 70,000 clones, more than 70% of which appear only once. The material was peripheral blood, obtained 28 days after the second dose of the MenACWY control vaccine. Every receptor here comes from an adult who received the MenACWY meningococcal vaccine as a control. Each CDR3 is given with its conserved first and last residue. The D gene is left open where the match is weak. Expanded clones get a size class; other rows say once, few or many, or leave the size out.

d_gene	v_gene	j_gene	abundance	CDR3nt	CDR3aa
.	TRBV27	TRBJ2-1	.	TGTGCCAGCAGTCCCAGACAGTACAATGAGCAGTTCTTC	CASSPRQYNEQFF
.	TRBV19	TRBJ2-5	once	TGTGCCAGTAGTCCAGAGGGACCGGGCCTCCGGGAAGAGACCCAGTACTTC	CASSPEGPGLREETQYF
TRBD2	TRBV5-6	TRBJ2-7	.	TGTGCCAGCAGCTTGTCCGGGAGGGGTAACGCAATCTACGAGCAGTACTTC	CASSLSGRGNAIYEQYF
TRBD1	TRBV27	TRBJ1-6	.	TGTGCCAGCAGTCCCCGGACAGGGGTTTCACCCCTCCACTTT	CASSPRTGVSPLHF
TRBD1	TRBV6-1	TRBJ1-1	.	TGTGCCAGCAGTGAAGCGGGGTGGACAGGGTCTGAAGCTTTCTTT	CASSEAGWTGSEAFF
.	TRBV12-3/TRBV12-4	TRBJ2-7	.	TGTGCCAGCCGGGACAATCGCTACGAGCAGTACTTC	CASRDNRYEQYF
.	TRBV6-2/TRBV6-3	TRBJ2-2	.	TGTGCCAGCAGCCGCTTTGATGTGACCGCGAACACCGGGGAGCTGTTTTTT	CASSRFDVTANTGELFF
.	TRBV6-2/TRBV6-3	TRBJ1-1	.	TGTGCCAGCAGTTACTCGATGAACACTGAAGCTTTCTTT	CASSYSMNTEAFF
.	TRBV4-1	TRBJ1-1	.	TGCGCCAGCAGCGAGGTGCCTCAGGACTCCCTCAAGGAAGCTTTCTTT	CASSEVPQDSLKEAFF
.	TRBV5-4	TRBJ1-4	.	TGTGCCAGCAGCTTCACTCCCCTGATTAATGAAAAACTGTTTTTT	CASSFTPLINEKLFF
TRBD1	TRBV5-4	TRBJ1-1	once	TGTGCCAGCAGCTTTAAGGGGGCGGGCACTGAAGCTTTCTTT	CASSFKGAGTEAFF
.	TRBV5-1	TRBJ1-3	.	TGCGCCAGCAGTTCAGCGGCGGGGGACACCATATATTTT	CASSSAAGDTIYF
.	TRBV7-9	TRBJ1-6	.	TGTGCCAGCAGCTCGGGGGCAGGGGCTTATAATTCACCCCTCCACTTT	CASSSGAGAYNSPLHF
TRBD1	TRBV7-2	TRBJ1-1	few	TGTGCCAGCAGCATCACAGGGGGCCTGAACACTGAAGCTTTCTTT	CASSITGGLNTEAFF
.	TRBV4-1	TRBJ2-1	.	TGCGCCAGCAGCCAAGATCATGGGGGACGGGTGTACAATGAGCAGTTCTTC	CASSQDHGGRVYNEQFF
TRBD1	TRBV3-1/TRBV3-2	TRBJ1-1	.	TGTGCCAGCAGCGCCCGGGACAGGGGTTGGTCCACTGAAGCTTTCTTT	CASSARDRGWSTEAFF
TRBD1	TRBV5-8	TRBJ1-2	.	TGTGCCAGCAGCTTGGTACAGGGGGCTTGGGGCTACACCTTC	CASSLVQGAWGYTF
.	TRBV24-1	TRBJ2-2	.	TGTGCCACCAGTGGAGCCTACCAAAGGGACACCGGGGAGCTGTTTTTT	CATSGAYQRDTGELFF
.	TRBV19	TRBJ1-5	.	TGTGCCAGTAGTATACAGCAGGGACAGCCCCAGCATTTT	CASSIQQGQPQHF
.	TRBV5-6	TRBJ2-2	.	TGTGCCAGCAGCTTGGTGACAACCCTCGGGGTGACCGGGGAGCTGTTTTTT	CASSLVTTLGVTGELFF
TRBD1	TRBV29-1	TRBJ1-5	.	TGCAGCGTGGACTCAGGGGGCGGTCAGCCCCAGCATTTT	CSVDSGGGQPQHF
.	TRBV6-5	TRBJ1-4	.	TGTGCCAGCAGTTACCAGGGACCTGAAAAACTGTTTTTT	CASSYQGPEKLFF
.	TRBV9	TRBJ2-1	few	TGTGCCAGCAGCGGAACAGGTAACTCCTACAATGAGCAGTTCTTC	CASSGTGNSYNEQFF
.	TRBV7-2	TRBJ1-5	few	TGTGCCAGCAGCCTCTTTGGCGGAGGCAGCAATCAGCCCCAGCATTTT	CASSLFGGGSNQPQHF
.	TRBV19	TRBJ1-1	once	TGTGCCAGTAGTCCGGTTCTGGGGTCAGCTTTCTTT	CASSPVLGSAFF
TRBD2	TRBV3-1/TRBV3-2	TRBJ2-1	.	TGTGCCAGCAGCCAAGCTTGGCTAGCGGGCTTTAGCTCCTACAATGAGCAGTTCTTC	CASSQAWLAGFSSYNEQFF
.	TRBV28	TRBJ1-6	.	TGTGCCAGCAGTCCCGCCGTCGGGGAGGTGTATAATTCACCCCTCCACTTT	CASSPAVGEVYNSPLHF
.	TRBV7-9	TRBJ1-2	.	TGTGCCAGCAGCTCGCCAGGTACTGGCTACACCTTC	CASSSPGTGYTF
.	TRBV6-5	TRBJ2-1	.	TGTGCCAGCAGTTCACTCGGGGGCCAGTCGAATGAGCAGTTCTTC	CASSSLGGQSNEQFF
.	TRBV5-5	TRBJ1-6	.	TGTGCCAGCAGCGGTACAGGGAGCTCCTATAATTCACCCCTCCACTTT	CASSGTGSSYNSPLHF
TRBD2	TRBV19	TRBJ2-1	.	TGTGCCAGTAGTATAGCTAGCGGGGGGCAATACAATGAGCAGTTCTTC	CASSIASGGQYNEQFF
TRBD1	TRBV6-4	TRBJ1-4	.	TGTGCCAGCAGTGAAGCAGGGGGAGAAAAACTGTTTTTT	CASSEAGGEKLFF
.	TRBV3-1/TRBV3-2	TRBJ2-4	.	TGTGCCAGCACCCAGGGCCAGCGAGAAAACATTCAGTACTTC	CASTQGQRENIQYF
.	TRBV27	TRBJ1-1	.	TGTGCCAGCAGCAATCTATTGAACACTGAAGCTTTCTTT	CASSNLLNTEAFF
TRBD1	TRBV5-1	TRBJ2-3	.	TGCGCCAGCAGCTTTGAGGGGGCTCGCACAGATACGCAGTATTTT	CASSFEGARTDTQYF
TRBD1	TRBV30	TRBJ1-1	.	TGTGCCTGGAGTAAAGGACAGGGGATGACTGAAGCTTTCTTT	CAWSKGQGMTEAFF
.	TRBV20-1	TRBJ2-1	.	TGCAGTGCTAGTGACAGGAGACCCTACAATGAGCAGTTCTTC	CSASDRRPYNEQFF
.	TRBV12-3/TRBV12-4	TRBJ1-2	few	TGTGCCAGCGCTTCCCTCAGCTATGGCTACACCTTC	CASASLSYGYTF
.	TRBV7-3	TRBJ1-2	.	TGTGCCAGCAGCTTAGACCCCGCCGTTTACTATGGCTACACCTTC	CASSLDPAVYYGYTF
.	TRBV7-3	TRBJ1-1	.	TGTGCCAGCAGCTTAAACAGGGACACTGAAGCTTTCTTT	CASSLNRDTEAFF
TRBD2	TRBV9	TRBJ2-2	.	TGTGCCAGCAGCGCGCGCGGGGGTTCGAACACCGGGGAGCTGTTTTTT	CASSARGGSNTGELFF
.	TRBV10-3	TRBJ1-2	few	TGTGCCATCAGTCCCGACCCCAACTATGGCTACACCTTC	CAISPDPNYGYTF
.	TRBV9	TRBJ1-2	.	TGTGCCAGCAGCGTAGTCACAGGGCGCTATGGCTACACCTTC	CASSVVTGRYGYTF
.	TRBV29-1	TRBJ2-7	.	TGCAGCGTGGACCGAGCCGGATTTTCCGAGCAGTACTTC	CSVDRAGFSEQYF
.	TRBV6-5	TRBJ1-5	.	TGTGCCAGCAGGCTGCACCGTGACAGCAATCAGCCCCAGCATTTT	CASRLHRDSNQPQHF
TRBD1	TRBV5-1	TRBJ2-1	.	TGCGCCAGCAGCGGACAGGGATCGGAGCAGTTCTTC	CASSGQGSEQFF
.	TRBV6-5	TRBJ2-4	.	TGTGCCAGCAGTACCCCCAGGAGGGAAAACATTCAGTACTTC	CASSTPRRENIQYF
.	TRBV11-2	TRBJ1-2	.	TGTGCCAGCAGCCCCGGCGCAGGACAGCACCAGGGAGGCTACACCTTC	CASSPGAGQHQGGYTF
.	TRBV5-8	TRBJ1-4	.	TGTGCCAGCCCAAGCGGGCAGCAGAATGAAAAACTGTTTTTT	CASPSGQQNEKLFF
.	TRBV12-3/TRBV12-4	TRBJ1-5	once	TGTGCCAGCAGTTTTGGGGTCAACCAGCCCCAGCATTTT	CASSFGVNQPQHF
.	TRBV21-1	TRBJ1-2	.	TGTGCCAGCAGCAAGCGCCGGCTCGGTAACTATGGCTACACCTTC	CASSKRRLGNYGYTF
.	TRBV27	TRBJ2-1	.	TGTGCCAGCAGTTGGATGGGCAATGAGCAGTTCTTC	CASSWMGNEQFF
TRBD1	TRBV19	TRBJ2-7	.	TGTGCCAGTAGTATGCTACAGGGGGCTTCGGTCTACGAGCAGTACTTC	CASSMLQGASVYEQYF
.	TRBV6-5	TRBJ1-4	.	TGTGCCAGCATAGTAAGGACCCTTCCGGGGGAAAAACTGTTTTTT	CASIVRTLPGEKLFF
TRBD1	TRBV3-1/TRBV3-2	TRBJ1-4	.	TGTGCCAGCAGCCACCGACAGGGGAATGAAAAACTGTTTTTT	CASSHRQGNEKLFF